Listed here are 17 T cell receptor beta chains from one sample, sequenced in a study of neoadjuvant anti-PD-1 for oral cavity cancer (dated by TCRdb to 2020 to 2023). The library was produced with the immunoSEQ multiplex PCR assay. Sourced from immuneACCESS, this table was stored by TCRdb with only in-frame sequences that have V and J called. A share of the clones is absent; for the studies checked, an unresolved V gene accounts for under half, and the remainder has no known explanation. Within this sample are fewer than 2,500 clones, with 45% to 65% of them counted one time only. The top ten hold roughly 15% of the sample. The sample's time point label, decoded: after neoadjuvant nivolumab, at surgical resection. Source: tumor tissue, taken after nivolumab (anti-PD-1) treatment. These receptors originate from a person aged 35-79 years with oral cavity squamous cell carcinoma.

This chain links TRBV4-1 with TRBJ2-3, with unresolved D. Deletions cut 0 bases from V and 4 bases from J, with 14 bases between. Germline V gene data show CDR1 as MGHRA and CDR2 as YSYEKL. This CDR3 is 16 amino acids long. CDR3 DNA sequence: TGCGCCAGCAGCCAAGACCGAGGATTTGGTTCAGATACGCAGTATTTT. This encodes CASSQDRGFGSDTQYF.

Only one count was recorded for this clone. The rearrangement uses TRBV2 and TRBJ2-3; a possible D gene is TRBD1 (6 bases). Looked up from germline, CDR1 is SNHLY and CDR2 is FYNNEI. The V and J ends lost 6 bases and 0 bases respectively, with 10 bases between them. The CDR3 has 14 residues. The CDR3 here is CASSPGHSTDTQYF. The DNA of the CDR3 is TGTGCCAGCAGCCCGGGACACAGCACAGATACGCAGTATTTT.

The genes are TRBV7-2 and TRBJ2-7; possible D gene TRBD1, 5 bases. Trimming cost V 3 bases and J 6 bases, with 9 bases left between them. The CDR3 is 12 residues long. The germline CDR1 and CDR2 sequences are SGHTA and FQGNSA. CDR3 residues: CASSFGQSEQYF. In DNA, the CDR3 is TGTGCCAGCAGCTTCGGACAATCCGAGCAGTACTTC.

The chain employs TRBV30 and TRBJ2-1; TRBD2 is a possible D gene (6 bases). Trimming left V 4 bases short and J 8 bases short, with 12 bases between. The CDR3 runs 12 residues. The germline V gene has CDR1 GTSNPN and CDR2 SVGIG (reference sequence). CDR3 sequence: CAWKGLRDEQFF. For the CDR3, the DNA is TGTGCCTGGAAGGGACTTCGGGATGAGCAGTTCTTC.

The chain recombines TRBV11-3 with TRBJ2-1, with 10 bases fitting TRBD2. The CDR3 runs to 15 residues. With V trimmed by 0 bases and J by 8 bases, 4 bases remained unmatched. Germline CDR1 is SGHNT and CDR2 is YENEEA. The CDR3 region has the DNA TGTGCCAGCAGCTTAGAAGCGGGAGGGAGGGATGAGCAGTTCTTC. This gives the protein CASSLEAGGRDEQFF.

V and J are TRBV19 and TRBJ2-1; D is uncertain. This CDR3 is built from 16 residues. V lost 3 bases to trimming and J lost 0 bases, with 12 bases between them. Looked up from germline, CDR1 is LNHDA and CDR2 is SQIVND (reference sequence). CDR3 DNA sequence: TGTGCCAGTAGTATGTCGGCAACCAGCTCCTACAATGAGCAGTTCTTC. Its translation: CASSMSATSSYNEQFF.

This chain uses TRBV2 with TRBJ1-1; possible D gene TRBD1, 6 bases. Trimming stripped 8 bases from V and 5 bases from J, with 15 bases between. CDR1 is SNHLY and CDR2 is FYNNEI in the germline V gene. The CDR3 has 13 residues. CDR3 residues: CASCPGDGTEAFF. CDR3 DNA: TGTGCCAGCTGTCCAGGGGACGGGACTGAAGCTTTCTTT. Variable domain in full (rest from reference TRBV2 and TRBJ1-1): EPEVTQTPSHQVTQMGQEVILRCVPISNHLYFYWYRQILGQKVEFLVSFYNNEISEKSEIFDDQFSVERPDGSNFTLKIRSTKLEDSAMYFCASCPGDGTEAFFGQGTRLTVV.

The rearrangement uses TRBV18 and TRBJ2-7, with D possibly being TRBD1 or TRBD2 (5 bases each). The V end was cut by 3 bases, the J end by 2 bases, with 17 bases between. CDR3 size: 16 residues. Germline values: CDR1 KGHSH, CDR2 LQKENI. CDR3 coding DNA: TGTGCCAGCTCACCCACATGGGACCTGGGGCCCTACGAGCAGTACTTC. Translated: CASSPTWDLGPYEQYF.

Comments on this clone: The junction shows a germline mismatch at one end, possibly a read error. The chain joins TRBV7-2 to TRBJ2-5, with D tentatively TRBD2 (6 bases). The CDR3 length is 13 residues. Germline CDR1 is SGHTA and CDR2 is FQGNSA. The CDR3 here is CASSLAVQETQYF. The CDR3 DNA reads TGTGCCAGCAGTTTAGCGGTACAAGAGACCCAGTACTTC.

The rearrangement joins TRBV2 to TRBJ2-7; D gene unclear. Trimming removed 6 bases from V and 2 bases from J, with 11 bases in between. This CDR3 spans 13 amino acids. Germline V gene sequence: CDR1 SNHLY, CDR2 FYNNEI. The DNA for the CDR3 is TGTGCCAGCAGGCCCGACACTACCTACGAGCAGTACTTC. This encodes CASRPDTTYEQYF.

DNA of the CDR3: TGTGCCAGCAGCCAAGATCAGGGATTCGCCACAGATACGCAGTATTTT. Encoded protein: CASSQDQGFATDTQYF. The chain carries TRBV14 and TRBJ2-3; D perhaps matches TRBD1 (5 bases). Trimming stripped 0 bases from V and 2 bases from J, with 12 bases between. Germline loops: CDR1 SGHDN, CDR2 FVKESK. This CDR3 contains 16 residues.

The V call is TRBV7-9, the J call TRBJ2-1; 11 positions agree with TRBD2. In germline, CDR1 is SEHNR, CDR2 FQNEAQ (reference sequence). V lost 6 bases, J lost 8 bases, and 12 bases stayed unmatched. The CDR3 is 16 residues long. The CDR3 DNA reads TGTGCCAGCAGTTCTATTCTAGCGGGAGGAATGGATGAGCAGTTCTTC. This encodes CASSSILAGGMDEQFF.

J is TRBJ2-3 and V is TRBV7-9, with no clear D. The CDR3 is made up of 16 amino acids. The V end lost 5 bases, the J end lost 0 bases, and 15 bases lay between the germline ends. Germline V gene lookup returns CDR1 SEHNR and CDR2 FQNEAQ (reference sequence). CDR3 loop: CASSPAHSDSTDTQYF. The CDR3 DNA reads TGTGCCAGCAGCCCCGCCCACAGCGATAGCACAGATACGCAGTATTTT.

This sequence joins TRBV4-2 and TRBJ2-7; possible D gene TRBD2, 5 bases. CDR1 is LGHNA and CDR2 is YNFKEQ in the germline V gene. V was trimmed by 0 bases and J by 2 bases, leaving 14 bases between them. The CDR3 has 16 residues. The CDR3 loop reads CASSQDSRGPTYEQYF. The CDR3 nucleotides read TGTGCCAGCAGCCAAGATTCCCGAGGGCCAACCTACGAGCAGTACTTC.

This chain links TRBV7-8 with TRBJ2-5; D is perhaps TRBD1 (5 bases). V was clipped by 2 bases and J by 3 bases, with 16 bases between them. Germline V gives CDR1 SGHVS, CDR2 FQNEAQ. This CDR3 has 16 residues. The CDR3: CASSLSSPGLEETQYF. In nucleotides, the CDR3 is TGTGCCAGCAGCTTATCATCACCAGGGCTGGAAGAGACCCAGTACTTC.

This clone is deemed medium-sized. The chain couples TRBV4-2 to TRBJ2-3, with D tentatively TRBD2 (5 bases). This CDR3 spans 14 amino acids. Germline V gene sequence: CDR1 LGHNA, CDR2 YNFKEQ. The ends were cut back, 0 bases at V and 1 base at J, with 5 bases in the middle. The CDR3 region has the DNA TGTGCCAGCAGCCAAGATAGCGGCACAGATACGCAGTATTTT. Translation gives CASSQDSGTDTQYF.

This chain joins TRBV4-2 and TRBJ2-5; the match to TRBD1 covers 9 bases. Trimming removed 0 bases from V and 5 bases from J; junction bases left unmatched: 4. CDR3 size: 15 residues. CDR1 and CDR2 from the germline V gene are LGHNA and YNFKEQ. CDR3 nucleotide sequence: TGTGCCAGCAGCCAAGACGGGGGACAGGGCGAGACCCAGTACTTC. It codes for CASSQDGGQGETQYF.